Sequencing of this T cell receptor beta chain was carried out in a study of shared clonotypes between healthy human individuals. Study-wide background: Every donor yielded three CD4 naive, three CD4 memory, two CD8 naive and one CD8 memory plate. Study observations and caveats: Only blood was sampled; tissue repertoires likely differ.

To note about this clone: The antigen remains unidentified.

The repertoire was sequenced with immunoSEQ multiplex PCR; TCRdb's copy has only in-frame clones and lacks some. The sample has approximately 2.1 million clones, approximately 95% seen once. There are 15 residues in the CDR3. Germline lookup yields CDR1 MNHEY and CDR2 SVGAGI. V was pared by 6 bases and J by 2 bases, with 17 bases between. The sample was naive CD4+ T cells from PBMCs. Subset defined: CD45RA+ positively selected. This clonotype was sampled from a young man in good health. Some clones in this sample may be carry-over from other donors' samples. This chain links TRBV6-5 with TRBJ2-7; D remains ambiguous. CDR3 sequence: CASSLIGRDAYEQYF. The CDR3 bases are TGTGCCAGCAGCCTTATAGGAAGAGACGCCTACGAGCAGTACTTC.